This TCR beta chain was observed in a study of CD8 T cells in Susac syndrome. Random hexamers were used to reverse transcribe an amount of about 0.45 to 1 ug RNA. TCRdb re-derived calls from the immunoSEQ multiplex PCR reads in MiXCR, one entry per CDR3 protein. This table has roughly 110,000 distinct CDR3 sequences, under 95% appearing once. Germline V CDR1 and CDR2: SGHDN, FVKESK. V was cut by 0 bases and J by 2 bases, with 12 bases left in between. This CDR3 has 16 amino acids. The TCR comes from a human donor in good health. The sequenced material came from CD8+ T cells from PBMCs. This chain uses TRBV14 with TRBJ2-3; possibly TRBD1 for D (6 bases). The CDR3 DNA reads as TGTGCCAGCAGCCAAGACGCAGGGGCCTTCACAGATACGCAGTATTTT. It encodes CASSQDAGAFTDTQYF.